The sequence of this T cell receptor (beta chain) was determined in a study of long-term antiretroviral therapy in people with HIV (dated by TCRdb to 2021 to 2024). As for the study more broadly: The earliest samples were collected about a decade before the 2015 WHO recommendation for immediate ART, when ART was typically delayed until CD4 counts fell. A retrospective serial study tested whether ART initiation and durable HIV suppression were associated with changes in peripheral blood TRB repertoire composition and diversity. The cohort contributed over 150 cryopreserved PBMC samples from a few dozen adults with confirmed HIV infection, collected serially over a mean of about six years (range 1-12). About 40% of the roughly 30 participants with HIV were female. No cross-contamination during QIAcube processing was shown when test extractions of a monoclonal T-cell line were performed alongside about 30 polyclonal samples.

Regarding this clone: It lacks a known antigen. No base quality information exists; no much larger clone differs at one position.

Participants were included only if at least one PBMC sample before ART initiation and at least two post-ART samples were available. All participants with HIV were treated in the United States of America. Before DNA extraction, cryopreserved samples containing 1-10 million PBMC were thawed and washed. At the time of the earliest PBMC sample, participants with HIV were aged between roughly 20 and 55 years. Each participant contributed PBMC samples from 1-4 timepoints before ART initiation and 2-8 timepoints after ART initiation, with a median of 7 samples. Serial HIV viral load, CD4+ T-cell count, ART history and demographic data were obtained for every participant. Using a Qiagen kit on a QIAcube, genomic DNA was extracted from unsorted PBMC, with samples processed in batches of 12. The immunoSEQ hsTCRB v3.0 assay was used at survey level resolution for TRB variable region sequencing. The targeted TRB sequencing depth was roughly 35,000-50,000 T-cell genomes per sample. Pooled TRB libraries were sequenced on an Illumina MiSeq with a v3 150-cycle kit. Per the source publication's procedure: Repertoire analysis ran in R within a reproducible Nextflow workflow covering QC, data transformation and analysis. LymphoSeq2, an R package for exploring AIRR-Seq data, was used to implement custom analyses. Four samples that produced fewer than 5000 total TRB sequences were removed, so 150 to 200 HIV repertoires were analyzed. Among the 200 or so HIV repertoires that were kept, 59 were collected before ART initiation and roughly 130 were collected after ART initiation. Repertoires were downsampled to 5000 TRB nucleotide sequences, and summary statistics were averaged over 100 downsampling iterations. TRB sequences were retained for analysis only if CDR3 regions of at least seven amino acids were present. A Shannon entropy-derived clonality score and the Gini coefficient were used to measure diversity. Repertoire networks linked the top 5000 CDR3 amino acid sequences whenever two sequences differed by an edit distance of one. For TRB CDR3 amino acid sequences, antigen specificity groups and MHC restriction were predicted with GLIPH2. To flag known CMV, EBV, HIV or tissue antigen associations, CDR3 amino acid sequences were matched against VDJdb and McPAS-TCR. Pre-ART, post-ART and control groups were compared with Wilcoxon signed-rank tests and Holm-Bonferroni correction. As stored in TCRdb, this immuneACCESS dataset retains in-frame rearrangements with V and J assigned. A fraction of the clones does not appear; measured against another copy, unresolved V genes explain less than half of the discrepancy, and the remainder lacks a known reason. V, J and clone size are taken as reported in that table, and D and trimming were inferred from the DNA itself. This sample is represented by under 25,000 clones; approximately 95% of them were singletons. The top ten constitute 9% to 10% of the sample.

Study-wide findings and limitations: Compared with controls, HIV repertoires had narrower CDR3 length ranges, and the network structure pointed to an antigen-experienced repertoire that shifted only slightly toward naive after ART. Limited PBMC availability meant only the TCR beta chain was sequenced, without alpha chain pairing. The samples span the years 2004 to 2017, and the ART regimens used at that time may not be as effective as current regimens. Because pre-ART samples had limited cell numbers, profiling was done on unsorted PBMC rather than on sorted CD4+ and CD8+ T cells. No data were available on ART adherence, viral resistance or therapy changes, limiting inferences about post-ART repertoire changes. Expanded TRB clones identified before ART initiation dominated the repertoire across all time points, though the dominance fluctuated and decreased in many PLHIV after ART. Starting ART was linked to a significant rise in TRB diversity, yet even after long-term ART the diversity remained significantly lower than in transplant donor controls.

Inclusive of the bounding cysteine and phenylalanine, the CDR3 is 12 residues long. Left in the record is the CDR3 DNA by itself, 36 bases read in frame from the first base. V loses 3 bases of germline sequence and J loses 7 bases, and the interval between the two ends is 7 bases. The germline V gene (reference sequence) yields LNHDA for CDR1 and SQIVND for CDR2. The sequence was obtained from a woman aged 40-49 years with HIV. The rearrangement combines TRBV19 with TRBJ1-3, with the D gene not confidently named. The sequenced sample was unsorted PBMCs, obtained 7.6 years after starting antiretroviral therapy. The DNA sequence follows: TGTGCCAGTAGTATGGTGAGGAACACCATATATTTT. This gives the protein CASSMVRNTIYF.